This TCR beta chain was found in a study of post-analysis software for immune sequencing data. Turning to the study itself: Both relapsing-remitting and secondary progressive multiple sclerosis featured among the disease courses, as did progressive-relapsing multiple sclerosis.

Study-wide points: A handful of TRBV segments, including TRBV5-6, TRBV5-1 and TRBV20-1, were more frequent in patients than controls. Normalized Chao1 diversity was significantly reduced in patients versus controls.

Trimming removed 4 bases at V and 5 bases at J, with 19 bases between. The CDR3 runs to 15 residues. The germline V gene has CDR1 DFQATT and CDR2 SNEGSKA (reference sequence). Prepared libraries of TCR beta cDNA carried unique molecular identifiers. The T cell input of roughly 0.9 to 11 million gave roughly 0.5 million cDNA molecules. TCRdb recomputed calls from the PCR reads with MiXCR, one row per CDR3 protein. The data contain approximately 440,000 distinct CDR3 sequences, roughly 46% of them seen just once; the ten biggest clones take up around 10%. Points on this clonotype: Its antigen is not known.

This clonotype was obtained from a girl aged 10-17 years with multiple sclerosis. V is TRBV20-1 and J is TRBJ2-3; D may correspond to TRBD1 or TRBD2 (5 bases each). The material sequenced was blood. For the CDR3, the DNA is TGCAGTGCTACAAGCACATGGGGGTTGGGAGATACGCAGTATTTT. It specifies CSATSTWGLGDTQYF.